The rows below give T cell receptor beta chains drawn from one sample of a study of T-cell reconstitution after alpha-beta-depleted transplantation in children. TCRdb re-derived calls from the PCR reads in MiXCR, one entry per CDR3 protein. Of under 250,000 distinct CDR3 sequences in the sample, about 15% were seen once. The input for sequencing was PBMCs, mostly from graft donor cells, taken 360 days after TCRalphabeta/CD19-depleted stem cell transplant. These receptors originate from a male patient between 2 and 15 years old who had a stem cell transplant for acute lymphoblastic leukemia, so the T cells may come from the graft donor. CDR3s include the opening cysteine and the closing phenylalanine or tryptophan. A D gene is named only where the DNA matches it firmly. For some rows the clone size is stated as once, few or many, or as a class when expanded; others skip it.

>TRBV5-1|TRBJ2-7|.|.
CASSFTSSVVDEQYF
TGCGCCAGCAGCTTCACCTCTAGCGTAGTAGACGAGCAGTACTTC
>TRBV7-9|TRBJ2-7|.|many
CASSEGYEQYF
TGTGCCAGCAGTGAAGGCTACGAGCAGTACTTC
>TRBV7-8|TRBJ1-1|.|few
CASSLAGRGIVMNTEAFF
TGTGCCAGCAGCTTAGCAGGGAGGGGGATCGTCATGAACACTGAAGCTTTCTTT
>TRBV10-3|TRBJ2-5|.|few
CAIGLVSETQYF
TGTGCCATCGGTCTAGTATCGGAGACCCAGTACTTC
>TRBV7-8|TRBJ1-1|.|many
CASSSQRNTEAFF
TGTGCCAGCAGCTCACAGCGGAACACTGAAGCTTTCTTT
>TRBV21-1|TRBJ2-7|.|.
CASFNRRTYEQYF
TGTGCCAGCTTTAACAGGCGAACCTACGAGCAGTACTTC
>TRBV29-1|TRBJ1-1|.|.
CSASLSENTEAFF
TGCAGCGCAAGCCTTTCAGAGAACACTGAAGCTTTCTTT
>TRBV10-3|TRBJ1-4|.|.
CAIGQETNEKLFF
TGTGCCATCGGACAAGAAACGAATGAAAAACTGTTTTTT
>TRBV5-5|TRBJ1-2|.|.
CASRDRIYGYTF
TGTGCCAGCAGAGACAGAATCTATGGCTACACCTTC
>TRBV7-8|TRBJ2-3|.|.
CASSTSRLTASTDTQYF
TGTGCCAGCAGCACAAGCCGCCTTACGGCTAGCACAGATACGCAGTATTTT
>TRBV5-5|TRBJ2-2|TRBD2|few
CASSSGAGPFANTGELFF
TGTGCCAGCAGCTCCGGAGCGGGGCCGTTCGCGAACACCGGGGAGCTGTTTTTT